This T cell receptor beta chain was captured by sequencing in a study of cytomegalovirus exposure and HLA in healthy donors. Study in general: A previous analysis identified approximately 120 million unique TCR beta sequences derived from roughly 190 million T cells. Regarding the study as a whole: Published work reported that the classifier diagnosed cytomegalovirus status with high specificity and sensitivity. A prior analysis recorded that most TCR beta V segments were productive about 87% or about 30% of the time. A later analysis found TCR association rates differed by HLA locus, highest for DRB1 and lowest for HLA-C.

With regard to this clone: As yet, its antigen is unknown.

Vbeta (60) and Jbeta (13) primers were used in the PCR. Sequencing used immunoSEQ multiplex PCR; TCRdb keeps in-frame clones, though not all of them. The sample contains 100,000 to 150,000 clones, approximately 81% of which appear only once. V lost 7 bases, J lost 3 bases, and 13 bases lay in between. The CDR3 has 13 residues. The germline V gene has CDR1 SNHLY and CDR2 FYNNEI. Sequencing was done on a sample of PBMCs. This chain connects TRBV2 to TRBJ2-7, with D possibly being TRBD1 (6 bases). The receptor's source is a man aged 18 to 29 in good health and CMV-seronegative. In nucleotides, the CDR3 is TGTGCCAGCAAAAAAGCAGGGGACTACGAGCAGTACTTC. Protein sequence: CASKKAGDYEQYF. Filled out from reference TRBV2 and TRBJ2-7, the complete variable domain reads EPEVTQTPSHQVTQMGQEVILRCVPISNHLYFYWYRQILGQKVEFLVSFYNNEISEKSEIFDDQFSVERPDGSNFTLKIRSTKLEDSAMYFCASKKAGDYEQYFGPGTRLTVT.